This T cell receptor beta chain was recovered during a study of shared clonotypes between healthy human individuals. The CDR3 is made up of 12 amino acids. The V end was cut by 5 bases, the J end by 8 bases, with 12 bases between. CDR1 is MDHEN, CDR2 SYDVKM, per germline. Whole-study results and caveats: A small donor pool kept down the genetic and exposure-history diversity that was represented. Naive subsets tended to show greater estimated richness than memory subsets.

A word on this clone: Its antigen is currently unknown. The same CDR3 arises from other DNA sequences in this sample as well.

Data came from immunoSEQ multiplex PCR; TCRdb stores just in-frame clones and leaves some out. The sample carries about 1.5 million clones, approximately 98% recorded once. Free of recent acute infections or vaccinations, the donors were healthy HIV-negative adults. Only Caucasian adults living in Nashville, Tennessee served as donors. Specimen: naive CD4+ T cells sorted from blood. Subset reported: CD45RA+ positively selected. J is TRBJ1-2 and V is TRBV28, with D maybe TRBD1 (6 bases). This TCR derives from a man between 25 and 39 years old in good health. Here the CDR3 reads CASSPLQGGYTF. CDR3 nucleotide sequence: TGTGCCAGCAGTCCCCTTCAGGGGGGCTACACCTTC.